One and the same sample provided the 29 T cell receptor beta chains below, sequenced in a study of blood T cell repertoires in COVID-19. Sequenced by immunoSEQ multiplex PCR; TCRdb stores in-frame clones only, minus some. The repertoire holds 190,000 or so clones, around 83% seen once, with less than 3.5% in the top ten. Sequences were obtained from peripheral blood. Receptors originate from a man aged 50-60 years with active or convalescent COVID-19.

CDR3 protein: CASSPGWTNTNEQFF. The CDR3 DNA reads as TGTGCCAGCAGCCCCGGCTGGACAAATACCAATGAGCAGTTCTTC. The chain employs TRBV7-6 and TRBJ2-1; D is possibly TRBD1 (5 bases). V was trimmed by 5 bases and J by 6 bases, leaving 17 bases between them. The CDR3 runs 15 residues. The germline gives CDR1 SGHVS, CDR2 FNYEAQ.

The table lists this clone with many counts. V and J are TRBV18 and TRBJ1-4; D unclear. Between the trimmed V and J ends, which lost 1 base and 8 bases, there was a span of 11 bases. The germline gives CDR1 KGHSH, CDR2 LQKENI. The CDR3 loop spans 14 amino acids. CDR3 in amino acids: CASSPRVEEEKLFF. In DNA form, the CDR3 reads TGTGCCAGCTCACCACGTGTTGAGGAAGAAAAACTGTTTTTT.

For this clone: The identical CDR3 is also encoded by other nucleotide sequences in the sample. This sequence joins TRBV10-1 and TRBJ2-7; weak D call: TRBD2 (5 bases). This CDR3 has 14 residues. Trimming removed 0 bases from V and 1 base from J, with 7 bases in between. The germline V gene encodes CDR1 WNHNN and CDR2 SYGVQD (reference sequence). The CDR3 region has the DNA TGCGCCAGCAGTGAGTCCCCGGGATCCTACGAGCAGTACTTC. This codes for CASSESPGSYEQYF.

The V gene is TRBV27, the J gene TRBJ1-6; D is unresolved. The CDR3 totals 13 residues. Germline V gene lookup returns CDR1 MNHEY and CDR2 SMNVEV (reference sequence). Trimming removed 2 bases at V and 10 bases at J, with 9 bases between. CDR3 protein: CASSLSALSPLHF. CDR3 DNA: TGTGCCAGCAGTTTAAGTGCACTGTCACCCCTCCACTTT.

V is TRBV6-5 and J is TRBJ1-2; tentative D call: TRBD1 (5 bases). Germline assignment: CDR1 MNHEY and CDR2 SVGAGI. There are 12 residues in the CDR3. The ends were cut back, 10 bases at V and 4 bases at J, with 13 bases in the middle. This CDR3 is CATTGYRYGYTF. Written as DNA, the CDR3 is TGTGCCACCACAGGTTACCGCTATGGCTACACCTTC.

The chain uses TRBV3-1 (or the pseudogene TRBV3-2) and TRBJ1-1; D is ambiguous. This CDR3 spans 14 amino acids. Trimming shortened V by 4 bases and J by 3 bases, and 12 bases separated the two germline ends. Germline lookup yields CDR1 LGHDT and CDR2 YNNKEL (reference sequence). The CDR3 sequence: CASSPAEVDTEAFF. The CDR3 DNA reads TGTGCCAGCAGCCCCGCGGAGGTGGACACTGAAGCTTTCTTT.

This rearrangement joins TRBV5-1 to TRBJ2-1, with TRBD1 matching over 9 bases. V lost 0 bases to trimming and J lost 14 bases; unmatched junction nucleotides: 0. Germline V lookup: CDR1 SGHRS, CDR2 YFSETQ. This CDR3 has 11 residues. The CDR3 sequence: CASSLGTGEFF. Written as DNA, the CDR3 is TGCGCCAGCAGCTTGGGGACAGGGGAGTTCTTC.

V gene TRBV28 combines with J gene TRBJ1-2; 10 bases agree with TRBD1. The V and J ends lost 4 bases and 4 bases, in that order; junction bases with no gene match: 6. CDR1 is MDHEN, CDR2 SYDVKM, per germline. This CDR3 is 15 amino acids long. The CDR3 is CASSSLGTGAYGYTF. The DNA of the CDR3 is TGTGCCAGCAGTTCCCTCGGGACAGGGGCCTATGGCTACACCTTC.

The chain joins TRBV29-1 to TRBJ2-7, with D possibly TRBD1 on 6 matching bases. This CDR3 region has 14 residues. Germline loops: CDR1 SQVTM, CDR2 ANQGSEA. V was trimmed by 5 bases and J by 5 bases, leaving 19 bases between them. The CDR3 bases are TGCAGCGTTCTTCGGCAGGGGTTATGGGACGAGCAGTACTTC. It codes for CSVLRQGLWDEQYF.

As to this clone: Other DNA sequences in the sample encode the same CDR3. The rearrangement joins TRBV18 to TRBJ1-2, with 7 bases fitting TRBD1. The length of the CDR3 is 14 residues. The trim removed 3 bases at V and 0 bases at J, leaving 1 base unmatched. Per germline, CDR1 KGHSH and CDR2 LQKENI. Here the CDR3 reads CASSPDRANYGYTF. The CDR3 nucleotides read TGTGCCAGCTCACCCGACAGGGCTAACTATGGCTACACCTTC.

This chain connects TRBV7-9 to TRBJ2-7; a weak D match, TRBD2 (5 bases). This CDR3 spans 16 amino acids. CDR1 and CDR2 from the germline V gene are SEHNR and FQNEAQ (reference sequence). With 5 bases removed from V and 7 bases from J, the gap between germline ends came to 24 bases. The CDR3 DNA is TGTGCCAGCAGCGGCGCGCGTCCCGTTTTGTCGGGGGAGCAGTACTTC. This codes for CASSGARPVLSGEQYF.

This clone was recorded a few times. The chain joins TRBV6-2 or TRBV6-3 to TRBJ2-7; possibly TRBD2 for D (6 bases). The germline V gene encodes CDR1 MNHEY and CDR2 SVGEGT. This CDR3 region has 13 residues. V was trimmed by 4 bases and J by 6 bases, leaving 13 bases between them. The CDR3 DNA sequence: TGTGCCAGCAGTTGGCGGGACTTAGGCGAGCAGTACTTC. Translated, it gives CASSWRDLGEQYF.

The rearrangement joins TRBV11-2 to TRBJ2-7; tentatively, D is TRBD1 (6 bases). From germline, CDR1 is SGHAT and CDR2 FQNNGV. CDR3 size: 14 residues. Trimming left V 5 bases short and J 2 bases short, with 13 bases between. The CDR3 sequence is CASSPGAVTYEQYF. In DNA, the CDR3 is TGTGCCAGCAGCCCAGGGGCGGTCACCTACGAGCAGTACTTC. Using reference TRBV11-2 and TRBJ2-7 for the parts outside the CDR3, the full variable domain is EAGVAQSPRYKIIEKRQSVAFWCNPISGHATLYWYQQILGQGPKLLIQFQNNGVVDDSQLPKDRFSAERLKGVDSTLKIQPAKLEDSAVYLCASSPGAVTYEQYFGPGTRLTVT.

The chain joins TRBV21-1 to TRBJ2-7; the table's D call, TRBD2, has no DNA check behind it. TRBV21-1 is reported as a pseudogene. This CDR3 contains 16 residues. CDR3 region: CASSKLFAGAFYEQYF. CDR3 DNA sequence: TGTGCCAGCAGCAAATTGTTCGCGGGAGCTTTCTACGAGCAGTACTTC.

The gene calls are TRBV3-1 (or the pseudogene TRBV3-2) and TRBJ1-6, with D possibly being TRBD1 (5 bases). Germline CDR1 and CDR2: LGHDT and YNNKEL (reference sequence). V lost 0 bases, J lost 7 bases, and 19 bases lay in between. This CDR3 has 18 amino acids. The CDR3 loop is CASSQDLQGSFGNSPLHF. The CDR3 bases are TGTGCCAGCAGCCAAGACCTTCAGGGCTCCTTTGGAAATTCACCCCTCCACTTT.

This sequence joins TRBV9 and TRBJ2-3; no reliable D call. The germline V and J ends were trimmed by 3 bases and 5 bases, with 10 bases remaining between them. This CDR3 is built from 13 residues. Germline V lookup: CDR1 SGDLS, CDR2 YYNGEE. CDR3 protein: CASSGSPGDTQYF. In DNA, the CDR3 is TGTGCCAGCAGCGGTTCACCCGGAGATACGCAGTATTTT.

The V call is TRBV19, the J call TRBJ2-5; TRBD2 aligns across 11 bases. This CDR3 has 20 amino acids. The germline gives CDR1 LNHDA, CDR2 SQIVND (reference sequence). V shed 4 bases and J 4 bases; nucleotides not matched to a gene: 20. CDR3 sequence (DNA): TGTGCCAGTAGTAAAGGGGGGACTAGCGGCGCCCCGAGGTCTCGAGAGACCCAGTACTTC. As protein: CASSKGGTSGAPRSRETQYF.

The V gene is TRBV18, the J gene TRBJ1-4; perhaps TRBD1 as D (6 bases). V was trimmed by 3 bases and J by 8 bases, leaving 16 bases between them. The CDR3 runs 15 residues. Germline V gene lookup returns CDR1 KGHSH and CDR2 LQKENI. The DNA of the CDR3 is TGTGCCAGCTCACCGGTCGGGGGGCTTAGGGAAAAACTGTTTTTT. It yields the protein CASSPVGGLREKLFF.

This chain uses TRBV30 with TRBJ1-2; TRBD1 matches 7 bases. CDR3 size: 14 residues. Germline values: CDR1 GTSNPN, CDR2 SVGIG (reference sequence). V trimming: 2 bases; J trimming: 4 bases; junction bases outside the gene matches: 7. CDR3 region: CAWSRDSVTYGYTF. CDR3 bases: TGTGCCTGGAGTCGGGACAGCGTGACCTATGGCTACACCTTC.

The CDR3 is CASSMTNRGTDYGYTF. The CDR3 nucleotides are TGTGCCAGCAGCATGACCAACAGGGGGACTGACTATGGCTACACCTTC. The gene calls are TRBV9 and TRBJ1-2; 8 nucleotides match TRBD1. CDR3 length equals 16 residues. V lost 4 bases and J lost 3; bases outside the gene matches: 11. Germline lookup yields CDR1 SGDLS and CDR2 YYNGEE.

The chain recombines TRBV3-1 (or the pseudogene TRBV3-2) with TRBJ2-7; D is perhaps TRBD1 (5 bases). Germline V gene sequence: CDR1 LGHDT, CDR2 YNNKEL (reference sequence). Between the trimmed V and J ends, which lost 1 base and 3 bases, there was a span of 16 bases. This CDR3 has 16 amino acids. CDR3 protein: CASSQALIGVVYEQYF. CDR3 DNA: TGTGCCAGCAGCCAAGCCCTGATAGGGGTTGTCTACGAGCAGTACTTC.

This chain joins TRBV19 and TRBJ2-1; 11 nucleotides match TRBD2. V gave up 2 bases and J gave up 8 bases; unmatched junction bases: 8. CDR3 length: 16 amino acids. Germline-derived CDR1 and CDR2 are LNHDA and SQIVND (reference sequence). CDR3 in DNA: TGTGCCAGTAGTATAAGACTAGCGGGGCTCTTCGATGAGCAGTTCTTC. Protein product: CASSIRLAGLFDEQFF.

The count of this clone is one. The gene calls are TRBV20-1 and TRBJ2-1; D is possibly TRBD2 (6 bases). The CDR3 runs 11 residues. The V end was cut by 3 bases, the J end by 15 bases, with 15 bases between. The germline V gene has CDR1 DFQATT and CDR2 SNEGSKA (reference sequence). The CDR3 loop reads CSARRDKRAFF. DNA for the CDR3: TGCAGTGCTAGGCGGGATAAAAGGGCGTTCTTC.

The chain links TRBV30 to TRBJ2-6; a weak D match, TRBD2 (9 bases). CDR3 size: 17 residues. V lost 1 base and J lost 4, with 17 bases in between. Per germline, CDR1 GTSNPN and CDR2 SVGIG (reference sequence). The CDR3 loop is CAWSGGQAGGGANVLTF. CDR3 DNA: TGTGCCTGGAGTGGGGGACAGGCGGGAGGGGGGGCCAACGTCCTGACTTTC.

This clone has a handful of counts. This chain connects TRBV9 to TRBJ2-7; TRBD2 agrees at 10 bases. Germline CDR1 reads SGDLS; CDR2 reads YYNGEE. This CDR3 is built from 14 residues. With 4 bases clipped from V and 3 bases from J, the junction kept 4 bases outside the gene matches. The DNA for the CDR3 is TGTGCCAGCAGCCCGAGACTAGCGGGCTACGAGCAGTACTTC. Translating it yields CASSPRLAGYEQYF.

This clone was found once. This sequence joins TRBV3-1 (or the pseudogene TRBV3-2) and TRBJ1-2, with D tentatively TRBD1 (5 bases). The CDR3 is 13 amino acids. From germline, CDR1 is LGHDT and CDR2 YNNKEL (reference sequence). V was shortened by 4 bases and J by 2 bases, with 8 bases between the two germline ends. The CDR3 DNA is TGTGCCAGCAGCCGGGGACTGAACTATGGCTACACCTTC. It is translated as CASSRGLNYGYTF.

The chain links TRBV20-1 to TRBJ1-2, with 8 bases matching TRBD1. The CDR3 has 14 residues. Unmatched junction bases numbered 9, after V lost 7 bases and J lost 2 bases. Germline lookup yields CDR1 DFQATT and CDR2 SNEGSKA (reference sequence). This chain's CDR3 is CSVSGQGGNYGYTF. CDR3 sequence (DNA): TGCAGTGTTAGTGGACAGGGAGGAAACTATGGCTACACCTTC.

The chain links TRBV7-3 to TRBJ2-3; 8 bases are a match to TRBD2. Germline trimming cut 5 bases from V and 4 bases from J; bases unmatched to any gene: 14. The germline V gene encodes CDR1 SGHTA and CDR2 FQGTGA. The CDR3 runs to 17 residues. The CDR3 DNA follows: TGTGCCAGCAGCCGATCCAGCGGGAGTGTCGATCCAGATACGCAGTATTTT. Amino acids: CASSRSSGSVDPDTQYF.

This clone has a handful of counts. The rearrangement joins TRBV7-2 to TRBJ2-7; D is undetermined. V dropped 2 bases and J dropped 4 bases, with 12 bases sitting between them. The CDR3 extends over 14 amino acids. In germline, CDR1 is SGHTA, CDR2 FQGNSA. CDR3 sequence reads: CASSLNPTQYEQYF. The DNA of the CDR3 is TGTGCCAGCAGCTTAAACCCCACTCAATACGAGCAGTACTTC.